Presented here are 21 T cell receptor beta chains from one specimen sequenced in a study of blood T cells in healthy people across ages. Next came a second PCR, run for 7 to 11 cycles, which used a sample-barcoded 5' primer along with a J-beta primer mix. MiXCR, applied by TCRdb to the 5' RACE reads, yields one record per CDR3 protein. The repertoire holds about 1.8 million distinct CDR3 sequences, with around half as singletons. Sample: blood. These receptors were taken from a woman aged 40 to 50 in good health.

A few counts support this clonotype. The genes are TRBV7-2 and TRBJ2-5; maybe TRBD2 (6 bases). The ends were cut back, 5 bases at V and 1 base at J, with 17 bases in the middle. The CDR3 contains 16 residues. Looked up from germline, CDR1 is SGHTA and CDR2 is FQGNSA. CDR3 residues: CASSPVGGAIQETQYF. CDR3 bases: TGTGCCAGCAGCCCGGTAGGCGGGGCGATCCAAGAGACCCAGTACTTC.

The chain employs TRBV7-9 and TRBJ1-4; D is uncertain. Germline CDR1 reads SEHNR; CDR2 reads FQNEAQ (reference sequence). This CDR3 is built from 15 residues. Trimming left V 1 base short and J 5 bases short, with 11 bases between. The DNA for the CDR3 is TGTGCCAGCAGCTTAGTGACCCCTAGAAATGAAAAACTGTTTTTT. Translated, it gives CASSLVTPRNEKLFF.

This clonotype was counted a few times. This sequence joins TRBV4-3 and TRBJ2-3; TRBD2 aligns across 9 bases. Germline V CDR1 and CDR2: LGHNA, YSLEER. The V segment lost 2 bases and the J segment 4 bases; nucleotides outside the gene matches: 4. This CDR3 has 15 amino acids. The CDR3 spells CASSQTPSGADTQYF. The DNA for the CDR3 is TGCGCCAGCAGCCAAACTCCTAGCGGGGCAGATACGCAGTATTTT.

The chain carries TRBV27 and TRBJ2-7; D might be TRBD2 (6 bases). V was clipped by 10 bases and J by 7 bases, with 17 bases between them. The CDR3 is 12 residues long. The germline CDR1 and CDR2 sequences are MNHEY and SMNVEV (reference sequence). CDR3 DNA sequence: TGTGCCACCTCTCTGGGGGGAGCTGAGCAGTACTTC. Encoded protein: CATSLGGAEQYF.

The chain is built from TRBV6-2 or TRBV6-3 and TRBJ1-5; unclear D gene. V was pared by 0 bases and J by 0 bases, with 12 bases between. The CDR3 length is 17 residues. The germline CDR1 and CDR2 sequences are MNHEY and SVGEGT. CDR3 loop: CASSYSAASYSNQPQHF. CDR3 sequence (DNA): TGTGCCAGCAGTTACTCGGCAGCCAGTTATAGCAATCAGCCCCAGCATTTT.

V and J are TRBV28 and TRBJ2-7, with D unclear. The CDR3 runs 12 residues. The germline V gene has CDR1 MDHEN and CDR2 SYDVKM. Trimming shortened V by 8 bases and J by 0 bases, and 8 bases separated the two germline ends. The CDR3 DNA is TGTGCCAGCGAAGAGAACTCCTACGAGCAGTACTTC. Translating it yields CASEENSYEQYF.

This sequence joins TRBV20-1 and TRBJ2-1, with D perhaps TRBD2 (6 bases). There are 15 residues in the CDR3. Trimming took off 6 bases at V and 4 bases at J, with 19 bases between the two ends. Germline lookup yields CDR1 DFQATT and CDR2 SNEGSKA (reference sequence). CDR3 region: CSAPRRDPVYNEQFF. In DNA form, the CDR3 reads TGCAGTGCCCCCCGGCGGGACCCAGTATACAATGAGCAGTTCTTC.

The gene calls are TRBV4-3 and TRBJ2-3; 13 positions agree with TRBD2. Per the germline V gene, CDR1 is LGHNA and CDR2 is YSLEER. Trimming removed 5 bases from V and 3 bases from J; junction bases left unmatched: 5. The CDR3 extends over 16 amino acids. The CDR3 bases are TGCGCCAGCAGCAAAACTAGCGGGAGGGAAACAGATACGCAGTATTTT. It yields the protein CASSKTSGRETDTQYF.

The chain employs TRBV5-1 and TRBJ2-2; D gene unclear. Trimming stripped 1 base from V and 0 bases from J, with 7 bases between. Germline V gene lookup returns CDR1 SGHRS and CDR2 YFSETQ. CDR3 size: 15 residues. CDR3 bases: TGCGCCAGCAGCTTGTATCGGACGAACACCGGGGAGCTGTTTTTT. It translates to CASSLYRTNTGELFF.

The chain couples TRBV4-3 to TRBJ2-3, with TRBD2 identical over 12 bases. The V segment lost 0 bases and the J segment 1 base; nucleotides outside the gene matches: 5. CDR3 length equals 18 residues. Per the germline V gene, CDR1 is LGHNA and CDR2 is YSLEER. CDR3 residues: CASSQDLRLAGGTDTQYF. CDR3 nucleotide sequence: TGCGCCAGCAGCCAAGATCTGAGACTAGCGGGGGGCACAGATACGCAGTATTTT.

The chain carries TRBV7-9 and TRBJ2-5, with a possible D match to TRBD2 (7 bases). Per the germline V gene, CDR1 is SEHNR and CDR2 is FQNEAQ (reference sequence). V shed 5 bases and J shed 5 bases, with 24 bases lying between them. The CDR3 consists of 17 residues. The CDR3 DNA sequence: TGTGCCAGCAGCCTTCCCCCTGGGGGGGGGCTGGGGGAGACCCAGTACTTC. Residues: CASSLPPGGGLGETQYF.

The chain couples TRBV7-9 to TRBJ1-1, with 12 bases fitting TRBD1. The germline gives CDR1 SEHNR, CDR2 FQNEAQ (reference sequence). V lost 6 bases, J lost 5 bases, and 16 bases stayed unmatched. The CDR3 is made up of 18 amino acids. CDR3 sequence: CASSPYGGQGALGTEAFF. CDR3 DNA: TGTGCCAGCAGTCCCTATGGGGGACAGGGGGCTTTAGGGACTGAAGCTTTCTTT.

This rearrangement joins TRBV5-1 to TRBJ2-7; TRBD1 is a possible D gene (6 bases). Deletions cut 1 base from V and 3 bases from J, with 11 bases between. Germline V gene data show CDR1 as SGHRS and CDR2 as YFSETQ. The CDR3 totals 14 residues. CDR3 in amino acids: CASSLHLQGYEQYF. The CDR3 nucleotides are TGCGCCAGCAGCTTGCATTTACAGGGCTACGAGCAGTACTTC.

V usage is TRBV27 and J usage is TRBJ2-1; weak D call: TRBD2 (6 bases). The CDR3 runs 15 residues. Germline CDR1 reads MNHEY; CDR2 reads SMNVEV (reference sequence). Between the trimmed V and J ends, which lost 4 bases and 2 bases, there was a span of 12 bases. As DNA, the CDR3 is TGTGCCAGCAGTTGGGACTTTTTCGCCTACAATGAGCAGTTCTTC. This translates into CASSWDFFAYNEQFF.

This clonotype was seen a few times. CDR3 nucleotides: TGTGCCAGCAGCTATGAAGGACAGGGTGGCACAGATACGCAGTATTTT. Its translation: CASSYEGQGGTDTQYF. V gene TRBV13 combines with J gene TRBJ2-3; TRBD1 agrees at 8 bases. Germline trimming cut 4 bases from V and 1 base from J; bases unmatched to any gene: 7. The CDR3 runs 16 residues. CDR1 is PRHDT and CDR2 is FYEKMQ in the germline V gene (reference sequence).

This clonotype appeared once. The chain is built from TRBV20-1 and TRBJ2-3; the D is unclear. From germline, CDR1 is DFQATT and CDR2 SNEGSKA (reference sequence). The CDR3 totals 14 residues. The ends were cut back, 3 bases at V and 2 bases at J, with 12 bases in the middle. In nucleotides, the CDR3 is TGCAGTGCTAGTCTCCTGGTGACCACAGATACGCAGTATTTT. Translating it yields CSASLLVTTDTQYF.

This rearrangement joins TRBV7-8 to TRBJ2-5; TRBD2 matches at 9 bases. The J call is doubtful: the DNA matches TRBJ2-7 better. CDR3 length: 17 amino acids. The V gene's germline CDR1 is SGHVS and CDR2 FQNEAQ. The CDR3 DNA is TGTGCCAGCAGCTATAGAAGGACTAGCGTCTACTCCTACGAGCAGTACTTC. The encoded protein is CASSYRRTSVYSYEQYF.

The chain carries TRBV6-2 or TRBV6-3 and TRBJ2-5; no clear D gene. The V gene lost 7 bases and the J gene lost 5 bases, with 17 bases spanning the gap. CDR3 length: 14 amino acids. The germline V gene has CDR1 MNHEY and CDR2 SVGEGT. CDR3 region: CASKPPGPEETQYF. In nucleotides, the CDR3 is TGTGCCAGCAAGCCCCCCGGGCCTGAGGAGACCCAGTACTTC.

This clonotype was picked up a small number of times. The gene calls are TRBV12-3 or TRBV12-4 and TRBJ2-1, with D tentatively TRBD2 (5 bases). Trimming took off 5 bases at V and 7 bases at J, with 15 bases between the two ends. The CDR3 covers 14 residues. CDR3 in amino acids: CASSRDAVRNEQFF. CDR3 nucleotide sequence: TGTGCCAGCAGTCGGGATGCAGTCAGGAATGAGCAGTTCTTC.

V and J are TRBV12-3 or TRBV12-4 and TRBJ1-2; a possible D gene is TRBD1 (6 bases). V gave up 2 bases and J gave up 1 base, with 14 bases separating them. The CDR3 totals 16 residues. The CDR3 DNA is TGTGCCAGCAGTTTATGGAGGGGACAACTTAACTATGGCTACACCTTC. Translation gives CASSLWRGQLNYGYTF.

The V gene is TRBV28, the J gene TRBJ1-2, with TRBD1 identical over 7 bases. CDR1 and CDR2 from the germline V gene are MDHEN and SYDVKM. This CDR3 has 15 residues. V gave up 2 bases and J gave up 4 bases; unmatched junction bases: 7. Written as DNA, the CDR3 is TGTGCCAGCAGTTTACCTACAGGGGCCCTCTATGGCTACACCTTC. This codes for CASSLPTGALYGYTF.